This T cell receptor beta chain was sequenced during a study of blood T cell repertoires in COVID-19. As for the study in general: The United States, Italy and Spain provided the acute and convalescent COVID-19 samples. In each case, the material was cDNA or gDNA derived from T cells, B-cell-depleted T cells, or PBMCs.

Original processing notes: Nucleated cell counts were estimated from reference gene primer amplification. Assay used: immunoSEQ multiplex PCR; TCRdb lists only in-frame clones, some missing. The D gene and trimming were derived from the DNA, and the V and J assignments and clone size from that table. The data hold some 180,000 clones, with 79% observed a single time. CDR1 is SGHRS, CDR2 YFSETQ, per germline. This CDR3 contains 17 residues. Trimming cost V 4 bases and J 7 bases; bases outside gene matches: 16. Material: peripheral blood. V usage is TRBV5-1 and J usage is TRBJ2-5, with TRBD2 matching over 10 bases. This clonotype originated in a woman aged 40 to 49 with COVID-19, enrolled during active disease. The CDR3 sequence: CASSPPSQRGGPGTQYF. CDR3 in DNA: TGCGCCAGCAGCCCCCCCTCGCAGCGGGGGGGCCCCGGGACCCAGTACTTC.